This TCR beta chain was captured by sequencing in a study of Tregs in tolerant kidney transplant recipients. The CDR3 is 14 amino acids. V was clipped by 6 bases and J by 4 bases; unmatched bases: 7. Germline-derived CDR1 and CDR2 are MNHEY and SMNVEV (reference sequence). The table came from immunoSEQ multiplex PCR; TCRdb's copy has only in-frame clones and leaves some out. There are fewer than 65,000 clones in the sample; approximately 85% occur only once, and 2.1% lies in the top ten. The sample was Tregs from blood, taken before the transplant. The clonotype originates from a human donor who received a combined kidney and bone marrow transplant. J is TRBJ1-2 and V is TRBV27, with 8 bases lining up with TRBD1. In DNA form, the CDR3 reads TGTGCCAGCAGGGCCTACAGGGGGTTCTATGGCTACACCTTC. Translating gives CASRAYRGFYGYTF.